The present T cell receptor (beta chain) was sequenced within a study of blood T cell repertoires in COVID-19. Profiling relied on immunoSEQ multiplex PCR, and the TCRdb table lists in-frame clones only, not all of them. The sample contains some 240,000 clones, roughly 85% of which appear only once. This receptor was obtained from a woman aged 65 to 85 with COVID-19, enrolled during active disease. What was sequenced was peripheral blood.

The CDR3 region is CASQPYSGARGYTF. The CDR3 bases are TGTGCCAGCCAACCCTACAGTGGGGCCCGAGGCTACACCTTC. The chain employs TRBV9 and TRBJ1-2, with TRBD1 as a possible D gene (5 bases). This CDR3 is 14 amino acids long. Per germline, CDR1 SGDLS and CDR2 YYNGEE. The V gene lost 7 bases and the J gene lost 8 bases, with 21 bases spanning the gap.